This T cell receptor (beta chain) emerged from a study of T cell responses to AZD1222 COVID-19 vaccine. Whole-study findings and limits: White British donors predominated, females outnumbered males, and clonal diversity was possibly underestimated. Spike was spanned by vaccine-associated CD4 TCRs, with dominance at 160-218 and 743-854. Only five or six people who got AZD1222 tested seropositive at baseline. Spike-specific TCR breadth and depth rose after two AZD1222 doses.

CDR3 length equals 17 residues. In germline, CDR1 is LGHDT, CDR2 YNNKEL (reference sequence). The V gene end was trimmed by 3 bases and the J gene end by 1 base; junction bases not matched to a gene: 6. To note about this clone: What it binds is unknown.

Sequenced by immunoSEQ multiplex PCR; TCRdb stores in-frame clones only, minus some. Of 140,000 to 150,000 clones listed, approximately 89% are singletons. This TCR derives from an adult who received the AZD1222 COVID-19 vaccine. V usage is TRBV3-1 (or the pseudogene TRBV3-2) and J usage is TRBJ2-6; 7 bases align to TRBD1. The material was peripheral blood, obtained 28 days after the second AZD1222 dose. CDR3 amino acids: CASSQGQPGSGANVLTF. The CDR3 DNA follows: TGTGCCAGCAGCCAGGGACAGCCGGGATCTGGGGCCAACGTCCTGACTTTC.